Presented here are 31 T cell receptor beta chains from one specimen sequenced in a study of Graves' ophthalmopathy and Graves' hyperthyroidism. From RNA, the CDR3 regions of TCR beta chains were amplified and sequenced. HTBI primers were used in a first-round RT-PCR, which preceded a second-round multiplex PCR. One entry per CDR3 protein, called by TCRdb with MiXCR from the multiplex PCR reads. The table records around 43,000 distinct CDR3 sequences, more than 45% of them present only once. Input material: peripheral blood. All receptors come from an adult man with Graves' ophthalmopathy.

This clonotype was counted at least ten times. The chain carries TRBV20-1 and TRBJ2-3, with D maybe TRBD2 (6 bases). The CDR3 loop spans 15 amino acids. The V end was cut by 1 base, the J end by 2 bases, with 13 bases between. Looked up from germline, CDR1 is DFQATT and CDR2 is SNEGSKA (reference sequence). CDR3 bases: TGCAGTGCTAGAGCCTGGGACTCTTACACAGATACGCAGTATTTT. This gives the protein CSARAWDSYTDTQYF.

The chain links TRBV20-1 to TRBJ2-5, with 7 bases that match TRBD1. The CDR3 loop spans 15 amino acids. Germline V gene sequence: CDR1 DFQATT, CDR2 SNEGSKA (reference sequence). The V and J ends lost 2 bases and 1 base, in that order; junction bases with no gene match: 7. The CDR3 loop reads CSARRQGTFQETQYF. In DNA, the CDR3 is TGCAGTGCTAGACGACAGGGTACGTTCCAAGAGACCCAGTACTTC.

The chain recombines TRBV6-6 with TRBJ2-1; 15 bases map to TRBD2. This CDR3 has 18 amino acids. V trimming: 9 bases; J trimming: 10 bases; junction bases outside the gene matches: 19. Germline values: CDR1 MNHNY, CDR2 SVGAGI (reference sequence). CDR3: CASGGTSGGPRGDSEQFF. Here the CDR3 DNA reads TGTGCCAGTGGGGGGACTAGCGGGGGGCCCAGGGGGGATAGCGAGCAGTTCTTC.

The table lists this clonotype with many counts. This rearrangement joins TRBV19 to TRBJ1-2; 8 positions agree with TRBD1. The CDR3 runs to 20 residues. V shed 6 bases and J 0 bases; nucleotides not matched to a gene: 21. Germline CDR1 and CDR2: LNHDA and SQIVND (reference sequence). The DNA for the CDR3 is TGTGCCAGTAGCATTCGACAGGGGCGAAGTATCGCTACAGCTAACTATGGCTACACCTTC. Translation: CASSIRQGRSIATANYGYTF.

The sample holds a few counts of this clonotype. V is TRBV29-1 and J is TRBJ2-1, with D tentatively TRBD2 (5 bases). This CDR3 is built from 12 residues. Per the germline V gene, CDR1 is SQVTM and CDR2 is ANQGSEA. Between the trimmed V and J ends, which lost 3 bases and 10 bases, there was a span of 13 bases. The CDR3 DNA is TGCAGCGTTGAGAAAGGGCCGGGGGAGCAGTTCTTC. Amino acids: CSVEKGPGEQFF.

This CDR3 is CSARGITGGVETQYF. In DNA, the CDR3 is TGCAGTGCTAGAGGTATAACAGGGGGCGTCGAGACCCAGTACTTC. This chain connects TRBV20-1 to TRBJ2-5, with 9 positions matching TRBD1. With V trimmed by 1 base and J by 5 bases, 8 bases remained unmatched. The length of the CDR3 is 15 residues. Germline V gene sequence: CDR1 DFQATT, CDR2 SNEGSKA (reference sequence).

The sample holds many counts of this clonotype. The chain employs TRBV6-1 and TRBJ1-4; D is uncertain. The V end was cut by 1 base, the J end by 3 bases, with 9 bases between. Germline loops: CDR1 MNHNS, CDR2 SASEGT. CDR3 size: 15 residues. CDR3 sequence reads: CASSEGVLPNEKLFF. The CDR3 nucleotides read TGTGCCAGCAGTGAAGGTGTTCTACCTAATGAAAAACTGTTTTTT.

V is TRBV18 and J is TRBJ2-7, with D possibly called TRBD1 or TRBD2 (5 bases each). This CDR3 is built from 14 residues. Trimming stripped 6 bases from V and 3 bases from J, with 15 bases between. CDR1 is KGHSH, CDR2 LQKENI, per germline. The CDR3 coding sequence is TGTGCCAGCTCGCAGACAGAGGACTTCTACGAGCAGTACTTC. Its protein product is CASSQTEDFYEQYF.

Details on this clonotype: One end of the junction does not line up with germline, which may come from a read error. The rearrangement uses TRBV19 and TRBJ2-6, with D perhaps TRBD2 (6 bases). CDR1 and CDR2 (germline): LNHDA, SQIVND (reference sequence). The CDR3 covers 16 residues. CDR3 in DNA: TGTGCCAGCAGTATAGACGGGGGCTCTGGGGCCAACGTCCTGACTTTC. Translating it yields CASSIDGGSGANVLTF.

The chain carries TRBV7-9 and TRBJ2-2; D unclear. CDR1 SEHNR and CDR2 FQNEAQ come from the germline V gene (reference sequence). Between the trimmed V and J ends, which lost 2 bases and 0 bases, there was a span of 7 bases. This CDR3 comprises 15 residues. CDR3 region: CASSLRTTNTGELFF. The CDR3 coding sequence is TGTGCCAGCAGCTTACGGACGACGAACACCGGGGAGCTGTTTTTT.

As regards this clonotype: Since a much larger clone is just one base distant, this may be a read error. The V call is TRBV12-3 or TRBV12-4, the J call TRBJ2-5; D is unclear. V dropped 6 bases and J dropped 1 base, with 12 bases sitting between them. This CDR3 has 14 residues. As DNA, the CDR3 is TGTGCCAGCAGGTCTGGACGTCTCCAAGAGACCCAGTACTTC. Translated, it gives CASRSGRLQETQYF.

This clonotype was seen only a few times. A much more abundant neighbour one base away suggests this may be a read error. The rearrangement links TRBV5-1 to TRBJ1-4; the D gene is possibly TRBD1 (6 bases). V lost 1 base to trimming and J lost 6 bases, with 7 bases between them. The CDR3 spans 13 residues. Germline CDR1 and CDR2: SGHRS and YFSETQ. The CDR3 DNA sequence: TGCGCCAGCAGCTTGAGGGGGGATGAAAAACTGTTTTTT. It specifies CASSLRGDEKLFF.

This clonotype was detected ten times or more. The chain links TRBV5-8 to TRBJ1-4; D unclear. The CDR3 runs 15 residues. In germline, CDR1 is SGHTS, CDR2 YDEGEE. V shed 0 bases and J shed 9 bases, with 15 bases lying between them. The CDR3 DNA is TGTGCCAGCAGCTTGGAGGGAGGGAGGACGAAAAAACTGTTTTTT. It yields the protein CASSLEGGRTKKLFF.

In its sample, this clonotype was seen many times. This chain connects TRBV10-3 to TRBJ2-1; 14 positions agree with TRBD2. Trimming removed 11 bases from V and 9 bases from J; junction bases left unmatched: 12. The CDR3 loop spans 15 amino acids. The V gene's germline CDR1 is ENHRY and CDR2 SYGVKD. In DNA, the CDR3 is TGTGCCTCAACTCCCGGGACTAGCGGGAGCGGTGAGCAGTTCTTC. It codes for CASTPGTSGSGEQFF.

In this sample, this clonotype turned up a few times. The rearrangement joins TRBV19 to TRBJ1-2, with 9 bases matching TRBD1. The CDR3 is 15 residues long. V dropped 5 bases and J dropped 4; count of bases not matched to a gene: 8. Germline lookup yields CDR1 LNHDA and CDR2 SQIVND (reference sequence). CDR3: CASSVTGQGSYGYTF. CDR3 in DNA: TGTGCCAGTAGTGTCACCGGACAGGGGTCCTATGGCTACACCTTC.

This clonotype has a single count. V gene TRBV7-9 combines with J gene TRBJ2-1, with D hard to call. Per germline, CDR1 SEHNR and CDR2 FQNEAQ (reference sequence). V was shortened by 3 bases and J by 10 bases, with 16 bases between the two germline ends. CDR3 length equals 14 residues. The CDR3, as DNA: TGTGCCAGCAGCTTTGCCGAGGCTCCCCCGGAGCAGTTCTTC. Amino acid sequence: CASSFAEAPPEQFF.

The chain joins TRBV7-9 to TRBJ1-2, with D possibly matching TRBD1 (5 bases). The CDR3 is 16 residues long. Germline CDR1 and CDR2: SEHNR and FQNEAQ (reference sequence). V was clipped by 1 base and J by 3 bases, with 15 bases between them. The DNA of the CDR3 is TGTGCCAGCAGCTTAGTAGCCATGGACACGGACTATGGCTACACCTTC. Translated: CASSLVAMDTDYGYTF.

This clonotype was seen many times. V is TRBV11-2 and J is TRBJ2-1, with TRBD1 matching 9 bases. This CDR3 is built from 13 residues. The germline V gene has CDR1 SGHAT and CDR2 FQNNGV. V shed 5 bases and J 13 bases; nucleotides not matched to a gene: 9. The CDR3 is CASSTTYRGQQFF. The CDR3, as DNA: TGTGCCAGCAGCACGACTTACAGGGGGCAACAGTTCTTC.

In its sample, this clonotype is medium-sized. The V call is TRBV10-1, the J call TRBJ1-6; the D gene is possibly TRBD1 (5 bases). The V end lost 8 bases, the J end lost 9 bases, and 14 bases lay between the germline ends. The CDR3 is made up of 13 amino acids. The germline CDR1 and CDR2 sequences are WNHNN and SYGVQD (reference sequence). The CDR3 is CASRASGGSPLHF. The CDR3 coding sequence is TGCGCCAGCCGAGCTTCGGGGGGTTCACCCCTCCACTTT.

With respect to this clonotype: Possible read error: a much larger clone is one base away. The conserved phenylalanine or tryptophan normally closing the CDR3 is absent here, so this likely arose from a read error. This chain joins TRBV12-5 and TRBJ2-5; D may be TRBD1 (5 bases). The CDR3 runs to 15 residues. The germline V gene encodes CDR1 LGHNT and CDR2 FRNRAP. Trimming pared 1 base from V and 2 bases from J, leaving 11 bases between. The CDR3 spells CASGLDRSPQETQYC. The CDR3 nucleotides are TGTGCTAGTGGTTTGGACAGGAGTCCACAAGAGACCCAGTACTGC.

Here the CDR3 reads CASSLTGGPGDTQYF. The CDR3, as DNA: TGTGCCAGCAGCTTAACAGGGGGGCCCGGGGATACGCAGTATTTT. This rearrangement joins TRBV7-3 to TRBJ2-3; D could derive from TRBD1 or TRBD2 (6 bases each). The germline gives CDR1 SGHTA, CDR2 FQGTGA. The CDR3 has 15 amino acids. V lost 0 bases and J lost 6, with 13 bases in between.

The chain joins TRBV7-2 to TRBJ1-3; a weak D match, TRBD1 (6 bases). V was pared by 2 bases and J by 7 bases, with 12 bases between. CDR1 is SGHTA and CDR2 is FQGNSA in the germline V gene. The CDR3 is 14 residues long. The CDR3 is CASSLTGKPNTIYF. The CDR3 region has the DNA TGTGCCAGCAGCTTAACAGGGAAGCCGAACACCATATATTTT.

The rearrangement joins TRBV5-4 to TRBJ2-7, with TRBD1 matching over 7 bases. The CDR3 is 15 residues long. CDR1 SGHNT and CDR2 YYREEE come from the germline V gene (reference sequence). The V gene end was trimmed by 5 bases and the J gene end by 0 bases; junction bases not matched to a gene: 8. Here the CDR3 reads CASRTGTESSYEQYF. CDR3 in DNA: TGTGCCAGCAGGACCGGGACAGAGAGCTCCTACGAGCAGTACTTC.

This clonotype was counted ten times or more. The chain links TRBV4-1 to TRBJ1-3; TRBD1 is a possible D gene (5 bases). Trimming removed 1 base at V and 1 base at J, with 11 bases between. CDR1 and CDR2 (germline): MGHRA, YSYEKL. The CDR3 sequence is 16 residues long. CDR3 sequence: CASSQVYGGSGNTIYF. In nucleotides, the CDR3 is TGCGCCAGCAGCCAAGTTTACGGGGGGTCTGGAAACACCATATATTTT.

CDR3 in amino acids: CASSSRGDSYEQYF. CDR3 DNA sequence: TGTGCCAGCAGCTCCAGGGGCGACTCCTACGAGCAGTACTTC. The rearrangement uses TRBV7-6 and TRBJ2-7, with a weak D call TRBD1 (6 bases). V lost 4 bases and J lost 0, with 10 bases in between. This CDR3 spans 14 amino acids. CDR1 and CDR2 from the germline V gene are SGHVS and FNYEAQ.

This clonotype appeared a single time. The rearrangement joins TRBV6-5 to TRBJ1-2, with 8 bases lining up with TRBD1. The CDR3 spans 15 residues. V lost 6 bases and J lost 0; bases outside the gene matches: 6. Germline V CDR1 and CDR2: MNHEY, SVGAGI. The DNA for the CDR3 is TGTGCCAGCAGGGCTACAGGGGGGGCTAACTATGGCTACACCTTC. It is translated as CASRATGGANYGYTF.

In this sample, this clonotype turned up many times. The chain uses TRBV28 and TRBJ2-1, with TRBD2 matching 11 bases. With 6 bases clipped from V and 9 bases from J, the junction kept 13 bases outside the gene matches. The CDR3 consists of 16 residues. The V gene's germline CDR1 is MDHEN and CDR2 SYDVKM. The CDR3 DNA follows: TGTGCCAGCAGCCGGGGGACTAGCGGTGCACAGGGTGAGCAGTTCTTC. Translation gives CASSRGTSGAQGEQFF.

By sample share, this clonotype is medium-sized. The rearrangement joins TRBV2 to TRBJ1-2; 8 bases fit TRBD1. With V trimmed by 4 bases and J by 4 bases, 8 bases remained unmatched. Germline CDR1 reads SNHLY; CDR2 reads FYNNEI. The CDR3 has 15 amino acids. Here the CDR3 reads CASSVRQGASYGYTF. CDR3 nucleotides: TGTGCCAGCAGTGTGAGGCAGGGGGCAAGCTATGGCTACACCTTC.

This clonotype was found many times. The rearrangement uses TRBV29-1 and TRBJ2-5; tentative D call: TRBD1 (6 bases). From germline, CDR1 is SQVTM and CDR2 ANQGSEA. The germline V and J ends were trimmed by 6 bases and 3 bases, with 17 bases remaining between them. The CDR3 has 14 amino acids. The CDR3: CSVQEGGREETQYF. The CDR3, as DNA: TGCAGCGTCCAAGAAGGGGGTAGGGAAGAGACCCAGTACTTC.

Remarks on this clonotype: Because it lacks the conserved phenylalanine or tryptophan at the end, this CDR3 is likely a read error. The limits of the CDR3 on the DNA are not certain, so only TCRdb's listed CDR3 is given. V is TRBV5-4 and J is TRBJ2-6; TRBD1 is the table's D call, not checked against the DNA. CDR1 is SGHNT, CDR2 YYREEE, per germline (reference sequence). The length of the CDR3 is 8 amino acids, counting both ends. CDR3 protein: CASSLVGQ.

By sample fraction, this clonotype is medium-sized (0.01 to 0.1%). The chain combines TRBV19 with TRBJ1-6; D gene ambiguous. Germline CDR1 and CDR2: LNHDA and SQIVND (reference sequence). The V end lost 3 bases, the J end lost 6 bases, and 12 bases lay between the germline ends. CDR3 length: 15 amino acids. CDR3 in DNA: TGTGCCAGTAGTATCAAGGGCCTAGTTAATTCACCCCTCCACTTT. This sequence encodes CASSIKGLVNSPLHF.